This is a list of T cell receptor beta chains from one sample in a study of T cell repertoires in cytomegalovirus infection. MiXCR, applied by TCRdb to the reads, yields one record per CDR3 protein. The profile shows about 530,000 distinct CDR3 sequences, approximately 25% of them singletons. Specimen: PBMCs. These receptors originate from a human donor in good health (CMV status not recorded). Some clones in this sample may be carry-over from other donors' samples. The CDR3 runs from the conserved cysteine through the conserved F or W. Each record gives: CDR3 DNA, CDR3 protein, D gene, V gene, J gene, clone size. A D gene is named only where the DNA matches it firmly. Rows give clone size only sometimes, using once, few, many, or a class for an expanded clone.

TGTGCCAGCAGCCAATACACGGGGAATCAGCCCCAGCATTTT,CASSQYTGNQPQHF,.,TRBV7-2,TRBJ1-5,.
TGTGCCAGTAGTATAGGGCTCCTCAACACTGAAGCTTTCTTT,CASSIGLLNTEAFF,.,TRBV19,TRBJ1-1,few
TGTGCCAGCAGTTTAAGGGGTAGGAACTATGGCTACACCTTC,CASSLRGRNYGYTF,.,TRBV12-3/TRBV12-4,TRBJ1-2,.
TGTGCCAGCAGTGCGCAGGGGGCGCCGAACACTGAAGCTTTCTTT,CASSAQGAPNTEAFF,TRBD1,TRBV6-2/TRBV6-3,TRBJ1-1,.
TGCAGTGCTAGAGTAGGGGGGAGCTCCTACGAGCAGTACTTC,CSARVGGSSYEQYF,.,TRBV20-1,TRBJ2-7,.
TGTGCCAGCAGCTTATACAGGGTTGATCAGCCCCAGCATTTT,CASSLYRVDQPQHF,.,TRBV7-2,TRBJ1-5,many
TGTGCCAGCAGACTAATTCAGGCGTTCAATCAGCCCCAGCATTTT,CASRLIQAFNQPQHF,.,TRBV4-2,TRBJ1-5,few
TGCAGTGCTAGGGCTCCTATAAACTCTGGGGCCAACGTCCTGACTTTC,CSARAPINSGANVLTF,.,TRBV20-1,TRBJ2-6,.
TGTGCCAGCAGCCCCCGCGGGACAGGGTTCCGTGGCTACACCTTC,CASSPRGTGFRGYTF,TRBD1,TRBV7-9,TRBJ1-2,few
TGTGCCAGCAGCTTAATGGGACAGGGGGCATATGGCTACACCTTC,CASSLMGQGAYGYTF,TRBD1,TRBV11-2,TRBJ1-2,.
TGTGCCAGCAGCTCAAGGACAGAAAGATGGGGTGAAGCTTTCTTT,CASSSRTERWGEAFF,.,TRBV9,TRBJ1-1,.
TGTGCCAGCAGCTTAGGACAGGGAGCTGATGGCTACACCTTC,CASSLGQGADGYTF,TRBD1,TRBV7-2,TRBJ1-2,.
TGTGCCAGCAGCAACGTCCGGGACAGGGTGTACGAGCAGTACTTC,CASSNVRDRVYEQYF,TRBD1,TRBV7-8,TRBJ2-7,few
TGTGCCAGCAGCTCCGTCGGCGATATCAAGGCTTTCTTT,CASSSVGDIKAFF,.,TRBV11-3,TRBJ1-1,.
TGTGCCAGCAGCTTAGCGACGGGTAGCTCCTACAATGAGCAGTTCTTC,CASSLATGSSYNEQFF,.,TRBV7-6,TRBJ2-1,.
TGTGCCAGCAGCCACCGGCAGGGCTCCTACAATGAGCAGTTCTTC,CASSHRQGSYNEQFF,.,TRBV14,TRBJ2-1,.
TGTGCCAGCAGCTTAGGCCGGGACTATCACGAGCAGTACTTC,CASSLGRDYHEQYF,TRBD2,TRBV7-3,TRBJ2-7,.
TGTGCCAGCAGCTCTCAGGCAGCCACTGAAGCTTTCTTT,CASSSQAATEAFF,.,TRBV7-2,TRBJ1-1,many
TGTGCCAGCAGCTTAGCGGTAGCGGGGGAGCAGTTCTTC,CASSLAVAGEQFF,TRBD2,TRBV7-2,TRBJ2-1,many
TGTGCCATCAGGCTGACAGACAGTATGAATGAGCAGTTCTTC,CAIRLTDSMNEQFF,.,TRBV10-3,TRBJ2-1,.
TGTGCCAGCAGTGACTTAGGGGGTGAGAGTAATGAGCAGTTCTTC,CASSDLGGESNEQFF,.,TRBV6-4,TRBJ2-1,many
TGTGCCCTTACATCTGGGGGTGCGATTGAAGCTTTCTTT,CALTSGGAIEAFF,.,TRBV30,TRBJ1-1,.
TGTGCCATCAGTGAGTACCCCAGCCAAAGCAATCAGCCCCAGCATTTT,CAISEYPSQSNQPQHF,.,TRBV10-3,TRBJ1-5,few
TGCGCCAGCAGCCAAGATACAGGGAACACTGAAGCTTTCTTT,CASSQDTGNTEAFF,.,TRBV4-3,TRBJ1-1,few
TGTGCCAGCAGCGCAAGACCTCCGGGACAGGGTCTCCATCAGCCCCAGCATTTT,CASSARPPGQGLHQPQHF,TRBD1,TRBV7-2,TRBJ1-5,many
TGTGCCAGCAGCTCCACTAGCGCCTTAGCCGATGAGCAGTTCTTC,CASSSTSALADEQFF,TRBD2,TRBV7-9,TRBJ2-1,few
TGTGCCAGTAGTGTGACTAGCGGGAGGCCACACGAGCAGTACTTC,CASSVTSGRPHEQYF,TRBD2,TRBV19,TRBJ2-7,few
TGTGCCACCAGTGAGGAGGATGAGCAGTTCTTC,CATSEEDEQFF,.,TRBV24-1,TRBJ2-1,.
TGTGCCAGTAGTACCCTGCCAGGGAGGAACACTGAAGCTTTCTTT,CASSTLPGRNTEAFF,.,TRBV19,TRBJ1-1,few
TGTGCCAGTAGCCTAAGCGGTGGGGGATCCAATGAGCAGTTCTTC,CASSLSGGGSNEQFF,.,TRBV19,TRBJ2-1,few